This TCR beta chain is drawn from a study of shared clonotypes between healthy human individuals. Study details: Three plates each covered CD4 naive and memory; CD8 naive two, CD8 memory one. Whole-study results and caveats: It was anticipated that sequencing depth would influence how many clonotypes donors shared.

Points on this clone: Its antigen is not known.

Per the study methods: Sequence data from immunoSEQ were junction-only and lacked quality scores; consequently, filtering differed. Only in-frame clones appear in the TCRdb table, and some are missing; sequencing was by immunoSEQ multiplex PCR. The DNA was the basis for D and trimming; V, J and clone size are from that table. The profile shows roughly 2,000,000 clones, approximately 94% of them singletons. Cells designated naive CD8 were CD45RO-negative and were positively selected for CCR7, with terminally differentiated effector memory CD45RA+ cells excluded. Input material: naive CD8+ T cells sorted from blood. The receptor comes from a man aged 18 to 30 in good health.

The CDR3, as DNA: TGTGCCAGCAGCTTGGTTGTGGCCACAGATACGCAGTATTTT. It is translated as CASSLVVATDTQYF. This chain links TRBV5-4 with TRBJ2-3; D is ambiguous. CDR3 length: 14 residues. The germline CDR1 and CDR2 sequences are SGHNT and YYREEE (reference sequence). Deletions cut 0 bases from V and 2 bases from J, with 7 bases between.